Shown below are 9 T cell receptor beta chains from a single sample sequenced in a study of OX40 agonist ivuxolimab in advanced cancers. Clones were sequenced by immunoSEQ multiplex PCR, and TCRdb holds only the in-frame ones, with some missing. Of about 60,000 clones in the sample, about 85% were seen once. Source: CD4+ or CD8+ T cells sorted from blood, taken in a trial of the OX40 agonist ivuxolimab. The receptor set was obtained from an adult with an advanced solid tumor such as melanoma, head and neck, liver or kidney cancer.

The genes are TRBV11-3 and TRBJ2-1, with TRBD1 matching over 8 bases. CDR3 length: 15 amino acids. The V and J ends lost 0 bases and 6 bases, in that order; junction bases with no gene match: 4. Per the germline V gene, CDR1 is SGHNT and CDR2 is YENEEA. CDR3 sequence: CASSLETGVGNEQFF. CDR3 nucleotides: TGTGCCAGCAGCTTAGAGACAGGGGTCGGCAATGAGCAGTTCTTC.

CDR3 nucleotides: TGTGCCAGCAGTTACTCGGGGCAGGGGGTATACGAGCAGTACTTC. Translated, it gives CASSYSGQGVYEQYF. The rearrangement joins TRBV6-6 to TRBJ2-7; 7 bases agree with TRBD1. Germline V gene data show CDR1 as MNHNY and CDR2 as SVGAGI (reference sequence). The CDR3 totals 15 residues. V lost 0 bases and J lost 4; bases outside the gene matches: 6.

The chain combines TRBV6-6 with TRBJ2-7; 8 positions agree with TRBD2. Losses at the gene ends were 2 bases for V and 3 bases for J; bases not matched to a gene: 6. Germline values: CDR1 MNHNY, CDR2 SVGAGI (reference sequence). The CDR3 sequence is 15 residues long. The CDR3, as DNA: TGTGCCAGCAGTTACGGGGTAGCGGGACTCTACGAGCAGTACTTC. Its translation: CASSYGVAGLYEQYF.

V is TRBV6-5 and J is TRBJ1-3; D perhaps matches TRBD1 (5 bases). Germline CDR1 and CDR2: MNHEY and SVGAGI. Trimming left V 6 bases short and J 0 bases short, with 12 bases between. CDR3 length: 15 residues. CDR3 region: CASRPQAFSGNTIYF. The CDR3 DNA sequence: TGTGCCAGCAGGCCACAGGCGTTCTCTGGAAACACCATATATTTT.

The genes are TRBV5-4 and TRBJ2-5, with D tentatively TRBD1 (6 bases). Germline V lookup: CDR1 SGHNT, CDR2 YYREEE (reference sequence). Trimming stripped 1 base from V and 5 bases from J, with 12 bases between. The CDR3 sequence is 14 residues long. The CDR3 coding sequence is TGTGCCAGCAGCTTGACACAGGGAGTCGAGACCCAGTACTTC. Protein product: CASSLTQGVETQYF.

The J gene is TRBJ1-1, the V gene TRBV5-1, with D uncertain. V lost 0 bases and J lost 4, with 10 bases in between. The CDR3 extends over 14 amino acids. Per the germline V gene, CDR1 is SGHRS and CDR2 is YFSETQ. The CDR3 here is CASSLVDVGTEAFF. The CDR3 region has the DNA TGCGCCAGCAGCTTGGTAGATGTGGGCACTGAAGCTTTCTTT. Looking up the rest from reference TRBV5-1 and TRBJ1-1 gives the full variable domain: KAGVTQTPRYLIKTRGQQVTLSCSPISGHRSVSWYQQTPGQGLQFLFEYFSETQRNKGNFPGRFSGRQFSNSRSEMNVSTLELGDSALYLCASSLVDVGTEAFFGQGTRLTVV.

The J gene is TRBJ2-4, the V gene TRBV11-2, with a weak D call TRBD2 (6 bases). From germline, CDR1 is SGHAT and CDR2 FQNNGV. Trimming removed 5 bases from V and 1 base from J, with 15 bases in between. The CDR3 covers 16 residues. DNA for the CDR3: TGTGCCAGCAGCCCGGGACTGCAGCTGGCCAAAAACATTCAGTACTTC. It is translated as CASSPGLQLAKNIQYF.

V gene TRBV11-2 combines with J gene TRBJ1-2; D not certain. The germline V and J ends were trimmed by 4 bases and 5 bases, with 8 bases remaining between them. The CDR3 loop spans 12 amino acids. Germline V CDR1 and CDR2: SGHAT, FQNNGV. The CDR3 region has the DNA TGTGCCAGCAGCTCACGTAGATATGGCTACACCTTC. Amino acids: CASSSRRYGYTF.

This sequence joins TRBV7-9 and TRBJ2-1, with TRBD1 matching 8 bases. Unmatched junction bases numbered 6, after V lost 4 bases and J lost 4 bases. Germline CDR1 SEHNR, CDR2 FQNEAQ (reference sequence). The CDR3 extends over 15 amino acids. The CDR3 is CASSSQGADYNEQFF. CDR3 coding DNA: TGTGCCAGCAGCTCTCAGGGGGCGGATTACAATGAGCAGTTCTTC.